This paragraph reports one TCR beta chain. Per the study methods: Scientists estimated how many nucleated cells there were by amplifying reference gene primers. The data were produced by immunoSEQ multiplex PCR, yet TCRdb's version contains in-frame clones alone and is incomplete. The V and J calls and clone size are taken from that table; D and trimming were inferred from the DNA. The sample holds more than 300,000 clones, 88% seen once. Germline V gives CDR1 MNHNS, CDR2 SASEGT. The V segment lost 0 bases and the J segment 8 bases; nucleotides outside the gene matches: 24. The CDR3 is 21 residues long. These data are taken from a study of blood T cell repertoires in COVID-19. Background on the study: The study drew acute and convalescent COVID-19 samples from the United States, Italy and Spain.

Sequencing used PBMCs or T cells enriched from blood (not recorded which). This clonotype originated in a woman between 18 and 29 years old who had recovered from COVID-19. The chain employs TRBV6-1 and TRBJ1-4; 7 positions agree with TRBD1. CDR3 bases: TGTGCCAGCAGTGAAGCGGAGACAGGGTGGGGGAGGCGTTTAAGCAGAGAAAAACTGTTTTTT. It specifies CASSEAETGWGRRLSREKLFF.